This paragraph covers one T cell receptor beta chain sequence. Its antigen is unidentified. Both 60 Vbeta primers and 13 Jbeta primers went into the PCR. Produced via immunoSEQ multiplex PCR; TCRdb's table is partial and in-frame only. The listing contains about 160,000 clones. This specimen belongs to a study of cytomegalovirus exposure and HLA in healthy donors. Whole-study findings and limits: What a later analysis showed was that several of the most significant clusters appeared linked to common viral pathogens. The productive fraction for most TCR beta V segments was about 90% or about 30% in an earlier analysis.

CDR3 length equals 13 residues. V gave up 5 bases and J gave up 4 bases; unmatched junction bases: 4. Germline CDR1 SGHTA, CDR2 FQGNSA. This chain connects TRBV7-2 to TRBJ1-2, with 7 bases lining up with TRBD1. This receptor was taken from a man under 40 in good health and CMV-seronegative. Sequencing used PBMCs. CDR3 bases: TGTGCCAGCAGCACGACAGGGCGCTATGGCTACACCTTC. Protein product: CASSTTGRYGYTF.